The 20 T cell receptor beta chains presented below share a single source sample, sequenced in a study of siplizumab effects on memory and regulatory T cells. Sequenced by immunoSEQ multiplex PCR; TCRdb stores in-frame clones only, minus some. The sample has about 64,000 clones; just over 95% are singletons. The sample consisted of naive CD8+ T cells sorted from blood. Every receptor here comes from a human donor in good health.

This clone has only one observation. The V and J genes are TRBV9 and TRBJ1-1; 9 nucleotides agree with TRBD1. After removal of 4 bases from V and 0 bases from J, the junction contained 7 bases not matched to a gene. The CDR3 is 16 amino acids. Germline CDR1 reads SGDLS; CDR2 reads YYNGEE. CDR3 residues: CASSFRDRDLNTEAFF. CDR3 bases: TGTGCCAGCAGCTTCCGGGACAGGGATCTGAACACTGAAGCTTTCTTT.

The chain is built from TRBV7-9 and TRBJ2-1; 8 bases are shared with TRBD2. Germline V gene data show CDR1 as SEHNR and CDR2 as FQNEAQ (reference sequence). CDR3 length: 16 amino acids. J lost 6 bases, V lost 4 bases, and 11 bases had no gene match. The CDR3: CASSSTKSGGVNEQFF. The CDR3, as DNA: TGTGCCAGCAGCTCCACCAAGAGCGGGGGTGTCAATGAGCAGTTCTTC.

V is TRBV25-1 and J is TRBJ1-4; D is uncertain. The CDR3 totals 15 residues. The V end was cut by 0 bases, the J end by 8 bases, with 13 bases between. Per germline, CDR1 MGHDK and CDR2 SYGVNS. DNA of the CDR3: TGTGCCAGCAGTGAATATGGGCGGGCAGACGAAAAACTGTTTTTT. Translating it yields CASSEYGRADEKLFF. Supplemented by reference TRBV25-1 and TRBJ1-4, the full variable domain reads EADIYQTPRYLVIGTGKKITLECSQTMGHDKMYWYQQDPGMELHLIHYSYGVNSTEKGDLSSESTVSRIRTEHFPLTLESARPSHTSQYLCASSEYGRADEKLFFGSGTQLSVL.

V usage is TRBV7-9 and J usage is TRBJ1-4; no definite D call. The germline CDR1 and CDR2 sequences are SEHNR and FQNEAQ (reference sequence). This CDR3 has 12 residues. V was clipped by 3 bases and J by 7 bases, with 6 bases between them. The CDR3 nucleotides read TGTGCCAGCAGCTTTATGACTGAAAAACTGTTTTTT. Its protein is CASSFMTEKLFF.

The rearrangement links TRBV29-1 to TRBJ1-2, with D maybe TRBD1 (6 bases). The CDR3 is made up of 11 amino acids. Germline CDR1 and CDR2: SQVTM and ANQGSEA. Trimming stripped 7 bases from V and 5 bases from J, with 11 bases between. Written as DNA, the CDR3 is TGCAGCGAGCAACAGGGTTATGGCTACACCTTC. It is translated as CSEQQGYGYTF.

The rearrangement uses TRBV9 and TRBJ1-2; the D gene is possibly TRBD1 (5 bases). Looked up from germline, CDR1 is SGDLS and CDR2 is YYNGEE. CDR3 length: 15 residues. V dropped 3 bases and J dropped 4 bases, with 16 bases sitting between them. CDR3 region: CASSASSGAIYGYTF. The CDR3 DNA is TGTGCCAGCAGCGCGAGTTCCGGGGCCATCTATGGCTACACCTTC.

CDR3 nucleotides: TGCGCCAGCAGCCAAGATCCGGGAGGGGTCTCTAACTATGGCTACACCTTC. It yields the protein CASSQDPGGVSNYGYTF. The chain couples TRBV4-3 to TRBJ1-2, with D maybe TRBD1 (5 bases). The CDR3 consists of 17 residues. Trimming took 0 bases from V and 0 from J, leaving 14 bases between them. From germline, CDR1 is LGHNA and CDR2 YSLEER.

V gene TRBV7-3 combines with J gene TRBJ2-7; no clear D. CDR1 is SGHTA, CDR2 FQGTGA, per germline. This CDR3 has 14 residues. With 2 bases removed from V and 1 base from J, the gap between germline ends came to 9 bases. The CDR3 nucleotides read TGTGCCAGCAGCTTAGGGCAACCTTCCTACGAGCAGTACTTC. It is translated as CASSLGQPSYEQYF.

The rearrangement joins TRBV6-1 to TRBJ2-3; TRBD2 matches 9 bases. The germline V gene has CDR1 MNHNS and CDR2 SASEGT. This CDR3 comprises 16 residues. After removal of 1 base from V and 4 bases from J, the junction contained 6 bases not matched to a gene. Written as DNA, the CDR3 is TGTGCCAGCAGTGAAGAGGTGGCGGGGGGGCCAGATACGCAGTATTTT. Amino acids: CASSEEVAGGPDTQYF.

This chain connects TRBV2 to TRBJ2-7; maybe TRBD1 (6 bases). This CDR3 contains 14 residues. V lost 3 bases and J 7 bases, leaving 16 bases between the germline ends. Germline V gene sequence: CDR1 SNHLY, CDR2 FYNNEI. CDR3 DNA sequence: TGTGCCAGCAGTGACAGGCAGGGGTTTGGTGAGCAGTACTTC. Translation: CASSDRQGFGEQYF.

The V gene is TRBV5-1, the J gene TRBJ2-5, with D tentatively TRBD2 (5 bases). Trimming shortened V by 4 bases and J by 4 bases, and 17 bases separated the two germline ends. The CDR3 contains 15 residues. Germline values: CDR1 SGHRS, CDR2 YFSETQ. CDR3 loop: CASSQYGDPGETQYF. CDR3 DNA sequence: TGCGCCAGCAGCCAATACGGGGATCCGGGAGAGACCCAGTACTTC.

The chain couples TRBV4-3 to TRBJ2-7, with TRBD2 matching 13 bases. Germline-derived CDR1 and CDR2 are LGHNA and YSLEER. This CDR3 is 16 amino acids long. After removal of 4 bases from V and 4 bases from J, the junction contained 7 bases not matched to a gene. The CDR3 sequence: CASSPGLAGFLYEQYF. The CDR3 nucleotides read TGCGCCAGCAGCCCGGGACTAGCGGGGTTTCTGTACGAGCAGTACTTC.

The rearrangement joins TRBV19 to TRBJ1-1, with D unclear. CDR3 length: 14 residues. In germline, CDR1 is LNHDA, CDR2 SQIVND (reference sequence). V dropped 6 bases and J dropped 3 bases, with 14 bases sitting between them. The CDR3, as DNA: TGTGCCAGTAGATCGCAACAAACGTACACTGAAGCTTTCTTT. Translating gives CASRSQQTYTEAFF.

In its sample, this clone was seen once. The chain combines TRBV5-5 with TRBJ1-4, with 7 bases fitting TRBD1. The CDR3 runs to 16 residues. Germline V gives CDR1 SGHKS, CDR2 YYEKEE (reference sequence). V lost 1 base to trimming and J lost 4 bases; unmatched junction nucleotides: 7. The CDR3 DNA follows: TGTGCCAGCAGCTTGCCCGAGGGGGCGATTAATGAAAAACTGTTTTTT. Protein: CASSLPEGAINEKLFF.

This chain links TRBV7-6 with TRBJ2-7, with D tentatively TRBD1 or TRBD2 (5 bases each). The CDR3 consists of 15 residues. The ends were cut back, 2 bases at V and 2 bases at J, with 13 bases in the middle. The germline CDR1 and CDR2 sequences are SGHVS and FNYEAQ. CDR3 region: CASSLTGTGTYEQYF. The CDR3 nucleotides read TGTGCCAGCAGCTTAACCGGGACGGGAACCTACGAGCAGTACTTC.

The genes are TRBV19 and TRBJ2-4, with 10 bases lining up with TRBD1. The germline V gene encodes CDR1 LNHDA and CDR2 SQIVND (reference sequence). The V and J ends lost 7 bases and 0 bases, in that order; junction bases with no gene match: 6. The CDR3 is 16 residues long. The CDR3 DNA reads as TGTGCCAGTACTCAGGGACAGGGGCTAGCCAAAAACATTCAGTACTTC. Amino acid sequence: CASTQGQGLAKNIQYF.

The chain employs TRBV1 and TRBJ2-7; TRBD2 is the table's D call, not checked against the DNA. TRBV1 is annotated as a pseudogene. This CDR3 has 15 residues. CDR3 in amino acids: CTSSPRTSGVYEQYF. The CDR3 coding sequence is TGCACCAGCAGCCCTCGGACTAGCGGGGTCTACGAGCAGTACTTC.

This chain uses TRBV6-1 with TRBJ2-3; D might be TRBD2 (6 bases). V lost 3 bases and J 1 base, leaving 11 bases between the germline ends. Germline V gene lookup returns CDR1 MNHNS and CDR2 SASEGT. The CDR3 covers 15 residues. The chain's CDR3 is CASSDLLAGTDTQYF. The CDR3 nucleotides are TGTGCCAGCAGTGACTTATTAGCGGGCACAGATACGCAGTATTTT.

This sequence joins TRBV7-8 and TRBJ2-7; maybe TRBD2 (7 bases). The CDR3 covers 14 residues. Germline V CDR1 and CDR2: SGHVS, FQNEAQ. Trimming took 3 bases from V and 4 from J, leaving 13 bases between them. CDR3 sequence: CASSFPGEGYEQYF. The CDR3 DNA sequence: TGTGCCAGCAGCTTCCCAGGGGAGGGTTACGAGCAGTACTTC.

The chain links TRBV28 to TRBJ1-1; TRBD1 matches 7 bases. The length of the CDR3 is 14 residues. Germline values: CDR1 MDHEN, CDR2 SYDVKM. V lost 3 bases, J lost 1 base, and 2 bases stayed unmatched. The CDR3 bases are TGTGCCAGCAGTTTGCGGACAGGGAACACTGAAGCTTTCTTT. The encoded protein is CASSLRTGNTEAFF. The full variable domain, rest sourced from reference TRBV28 and TRBJ1-1, is DVKVTQSSRYLVKRTGEKVFLECVQDMDHENMFWYRQDPGLGLRLIYFSYDVKMKEKGDIPEGYSVSREKKERFSLILESASTNQTSMYLCASSLRTGNTEAFFGQGTRLTVV.